The present T cell receptor (beta chain) was sequenced within a study of T cell responses to AZD1222 COVID-19 vaccine. Study findings and constraints: Reports indicate that nearly half of spike-specific TCRs are directed at unmutated variant regions.

To note about this clone: What it binds is unknown.

The assay was immunoSEQ multiplex PCR, and TCRdb's table has in-frame clones only and misses some. Of tens of thousands of clones detected, 80% to 90% appear once; the ten largest clones hold under 35%. The CDR3 loop spans 14 amino acids. The germline CDR1 and CDR2 sequences are MDHEN and SYDVKM. The V end lost 6 bases, the J end lost 6 bases, and 15 bases lay between the germline ends. The V call is TRBV28, the J call TRBJ2-4; TRBD2 might be the D (6 bases). Sequenced material: peripheral blood, taken on day 0 of AZD1222 vaccination. This TCR was recovered from an adult in good health. The CDR3 nucleotides are TGTGCCAGCAGCCTAGCGCCCCTGGGAAACATTCAGTACTTC. It specifies CASSLAPLGNIQYF.